The 22 T cell receptor beta chains listed next were all sequenced from one sample in a study of T cells after yellow fever vaccination. Via MiXCR, TCRdb re-called the 5' RACE reads, giving one row per CDR3 protein. Found here are 360,000 or so distinct CDR3 sequences, 11% of them singletons; the top ten hold around 18%. The source was PBMCs, collected on the day of the first yellow fever vaccination. These receptors all stem from a man aged 18 to 29 who received the YFV17D yellow fever vaccine.

This rearrangement joins TRBV27 to TRBJ2-7; maybe TRBD1 (6 bases). V lost 4 bases to trimming and J lost 2 bases, with 15 bases between them. The CDR3 has 15 residues. Germline V CDR1 and CDR2: MNHEY, SMNVEV (reference sequence). The CDR3 DNA reads TGTGCCAGCAGTTACAGGGCCTTACCCCCCTACGAGCAGTACGTC. Its protein is CASSYRALPPYEQYV.

This clonotype was observed a handful of times. The V gene is TRBV20-1, the J gene TRBJ2-3; D is perhaps TRBD1 (6 bases). V was pared by 6 bases and J by 2 bases, with 18 bases between. The germline V gene encodes CDR1 DFQATT and CDR2 SNEGSKA (reference sequence). The CDR3 consists of 15 residues. The CDR3 reads CSAIKNQGHTDTQYF. Written as DNA, the CDR3 is TGCAGTGCCATAAAAAACCAGGGGCACACAGATACGCAGTATTTT.

The chain uses TRBV29-1 and TRBJ1-4; D might be TRBD1 (5 bases). V lost 6 bases to trimming and J lost 8 bases, with 22 bases between them. The CDR3 is made up of 15 amino acids. The V gene's germline CDR1 is SQVTM and CDR2 ANQGSEA. The CDR3 DNA follows: TGCAGCGTAACTCCGGCCGGGGCCCATCGGGAAAAACTGTTTTTT. It specifies CSVTPAGAHREKLFF.

The CDR3 nucleotides read TGCAGCGCCGACCGCGGGGGGACAGATACGCAGTATTTT. It is translated as CSADRGGTDTQYF. The genes are TRBV29-1 and TRBJ2-3; 8 positions agree with TRBD2. Losses at the gene ends were 7 bases for V and 3 bases for J; bases not matched to a gene: 6. The CDR3 is 13 residues long. Germline V gene data show CDR1 as SQVTM and CDR2 as ANQGSEA.

This clonotype was recorded at least ten times. This chain links TRBV11-2 with TRBJ2-7; 7 bases match TRBD1. The V gene's germline CDR1 is SGHAT and CDR2 FQNNGV. J lost 3 bases, V lost 1 base, and 15 bases had no gene match. The CDR3 extends over 18 amino acids. CDR3 nucleotide sequence: TGTGCCAGCAGCTTAGGAATGGCGACAGGGAGTTTCGTCTACGAGCAGTACTTC. This gives the protein CASSLGMATGSFVYEQYF. Together with reference TRBV11-2 and TRBJ2-7, the CDR3 gives the full variable domain: EAGVAQSPRYKIIEKRQSVAFWCNPISGHATLYWYQQILGQGPKLLIQFQNNGVVDDSQLPKDRFSAERLKGVDSTLKIQPAKLEDSAVYLCASSLGMATGSFVYEQYFGPGTRLTVT.

This clonotype was recorded a few times. CDR3 region: CASSQALPAAEQYV. Here the CDR3 DNA reads TGCGCCAGCAGCCAAGCCCTCCCAGCAGCCGAGCAGTACGTC. The chain carries TRBV4-1 and TRBJ2-7; D remains unclear. This CDR3 has 14 residues. CDR1 and CDR2 from the germline V gene are MGHRA and YSYEKL. The germline V and J ends were trimmed by 1 base and 6 bases, with 13 bases remaining between them.

This clonotype was counted between two and nine times. V is TRBV20-1 and J is TRBJ2-5; the match to TRBD2 covers 9 bases. V trimming: 4 bases; J trimming: 5 bases; junction bases outside the gene matches: 11. CDR3 length: 15 residues. From germline, CDR1 is DFQATT and CDR2 SNEGSKA (reference sequence). This chain's CDR3 is CSATDDLAGRETQYF. Written as DNA, the CDR3 is TGCAGTGCTACGGACGATCTAGCGGGGAGGGAGACCCAGTACTTC.

The chain recombines TRBV5-1 with TRBJ1-2, with unresolved D. V gave up 4 bases and J gave up 0 bases, with 13 bases separating them. Germline V gives CDR1 SGHRS, CDR2 YFSETQ. The CDR3 runs 15 residues. CDR3 in DNA: TGCGCCAGCAGCCCCGCTTCGGGAGCTAACTATGGCTACACCTTC. Residues: CASSPASGANYGYTF.

CDR3 residues: CASSLSRAGDRVRDTQYF. The CDR3 DNA follows: TGTGCCAGCAGTTTAAGCAGGGCTGGCGACAGGGTAAGGGATACGCAGTATTTT. V gene TRBV12-3 or TRBV12-4 combines with J gene TRBJ2-3, with 7 bases fitting TRBD1. V lost 2 bases and J lost 6; bases outside the gene matches: 17. CDR3 size: 18 residues.

The table lists this clonotype with a few counts. One end of the junction does not line up with germline, which may come from a read error. The CDR3 here is CSARGPGGIGYGYTF. DNA for the CDR3: TGCAGTGCGAGAGGCCCAGGGGGAATCGGCTATGGCTACACCTTC. V is TRBV20-1 and J is TRBJ1-2, with 7 bases aligning to TRBD1. The CDR3 is 15 residues long. CDR1 is DFQATT, CDR2 SNEGSKA, per germline (reference sequence).

In this sample, this clonotype turned up many times. In DNA form, the CDR3 reads TGTGCCAGCAGCTTAGGGGGCGCCTCCTACAATGAGCAGTTCTTC. Encoded protein: CASSLGGASYNEQFF. The chain couples TRBV7-3 to TRBJ2-1; possibly TRBD1 for D (6 bases). The ends were cut back, 2 bases at V and 0 bases at J, with 8 bases in the middle. The germline CDR1 and CDR2 sequences are SGHTA and FQGTGA. CDR3 length: 15 amino acids. Full variable domain (remainder filled in from reference TRBV7-3 and TRBJ2-1): GAGVSQTPSNKVTEKGKYVELRCDPISGHTALYWYRQSLGQGPEFLIYFQGTGAADDSGLPNDRFFAVRPEGSVSTLKIQRTERGDSAVYLCASSLGGASYNEQFFGPGTRLTVL.

Only a few counts were recorded for this clonotype. This chain links TRBV7-2 with TRBJ2-3; D may be TRBD2 (7 bases). The CDR3 is made up of 16 amino acids. V lost 0 bases, J lost 6 bases, and 16 bases lay in between. Germline V gene data show CDR1 as SGHTA and CDR2 as FQGNSA. CDR3 residues: CASSLARGRGGDTQYF. The DNA of the CDR3 is TGTGCCAGCAGCTTAGCGCGGGGGCGAGGCGGTGATACGCAGTATTTT.

Ten or more counts support this clonotype. The chain uses TRBV1 and TRBJ1-2; TRBD1 is the table's D call and was not checked against the DNA. TRBV1 is annotated as a pseudogene. The CDR3 runs to 12 residues. CDR3 residues: CTSNREGYGYTF. CDR3 nucleotides: TGCACCAGCAACAGGGAAGGCTATGGCTACACCTTC.

There are many counts of this clonotype. The chain links TRBV12-3 or TRBV12-4 to TRBJ1-1; TRBD1 agrees at 8 bases. V was clipped by 5 bases and J by 2 bases; unmatched bases: 4. CDR3 length equals 14 residues. The CDR3 protein is CASSQGARNTEAFF. DNA of the CDR3: TGTGCCAGCAGTCAGGGGGCGCGAAACACTGAAGCTTTCTTT.

V is TRBV12-3 or TRBV12-4 and J is TRBJ1-5, with a tentative D call TRBD1 (6 bases). CDR3 length equals 14 residues. The V and J ends lost 3 bases and 6 bases respectively, with 12 bases between them. CDR3 coding DNA: TGTGCCAGCAGTTTTTCCGGGGGGCCTCAGCCCCAGCATTTT. This gives the protein CASSFSGGPQPQHF.

The chain is built from TRBV30 and TRBJ2-3; 8 bases map to TRBD2. Germline V lookup: CDR1 GTSNPN, CDR2 SVGIG (reference sequence). V was pared by 8 bases and J by 5 bases, with 12 bases of the junction left unmatched. This CDR3 has 14 amino acids. CDR3 residues: CALERAGVGDTQYF. As DNA, the CDR3 is TGTGCCCTGGAAAGAGCGGGGGTAGGAGATACGCAGTATTTT.

The chain uses TRBV24-1 and TRBJ2-1; D is unclear. Between the trimmed V and J ends, which lost 2 bases and 3 bases, there was a span of 13 bases. Germline CDR1 and CDR2: KGHDR and SFDVKD. This CDR3 has 16 residues. The CDR3 sequence is CATSDSPELGYNEQFF. Here the CDR3 DNA reads TGTGCCACCAGTGATTCCCCCGAGCTTGGCTACAATGAGCAGTTCTTC.

This clonotype was observed many times. The chain joins TRBV15 to TRBJ2-6; D uncertain. CDR1 and CDR2 (germline): LNHNV, YYDKDF (reference sequence). Trimming pared 7 bases from V and 0 bases from J, leaving 16 bases between. The CDR3 loop spans 17 amino acids. The CDR3 DNA reads TGTGCCACCACTTCAGGACGTCTCCTCTCTGGGGCCAACGTCCTGACTTTC. It specifies CATTSGRLLSGANVLTF.

The V call is TRBV5-1, the J call TRBJ2-5, with 8 bases lining up with TRBD1. The germline CDR1 and CDR2 sequences are SGHRS and YFSETQ. V trimming: 2 bases; J trimming: 5 bases; junction bases outside the gene matches: 11. CDR3 size: 16 residues. The CDR3 coding sequence is TGCGCCAGCAGCTTATCCGCCGACAGGGGTTTGGAGACCCAGTACTTC. Translating gives CASSLSADRGLETQYF.

J is TRBJ1-2 and V is TRBV5-4, with 7 positions matching TRBD1. Trimming removed 5 bases from V and 8 bases from J; junction bases left unmatched: 6. The CDR3 is made up of 12 amino acids. Germline values: CDR1 SGHNT, CDR2 YYREEE (reference sequence). The DNA for the CDR3 is TGTGCCAGCAGACGACAGGGCGAAGGCTACACCTTC. Protein: CASRRQGEGYTF.

CDR3 region: CASSPSTSLDTQYF. CDR3 nucleotide sequence: TGTGCCAGCAGCCCAAGTACTAGCTTAGATACGCAGTATTTT. The rearrangement uses TRBV12-3 or TRBV12-4 and TRBJ2-3, with D possibly TRBD2 on 6 matching bases. V lost 6 bases and J 5 bases, leaving 15 bases between the germline ends. The CDR3 consists of 14 residues.

This clonotype was seen a few times. The chain has TRBV7-2 and TRBJ1-2; no clear D. Germline V lookup: CDR1 SGHTA, CDR2 FQGNSA. V gave up 1 base and J gave up 5 bases, with 14 bases separating them. The CDR3 is 15 amino acids. DNA of the CDR3: TGTGCCAGCAGCTTAGTCGGAGGTAAAGAGTATGGCTACACCTTC. Translating it yields CASSLVGGKEYGYTF.